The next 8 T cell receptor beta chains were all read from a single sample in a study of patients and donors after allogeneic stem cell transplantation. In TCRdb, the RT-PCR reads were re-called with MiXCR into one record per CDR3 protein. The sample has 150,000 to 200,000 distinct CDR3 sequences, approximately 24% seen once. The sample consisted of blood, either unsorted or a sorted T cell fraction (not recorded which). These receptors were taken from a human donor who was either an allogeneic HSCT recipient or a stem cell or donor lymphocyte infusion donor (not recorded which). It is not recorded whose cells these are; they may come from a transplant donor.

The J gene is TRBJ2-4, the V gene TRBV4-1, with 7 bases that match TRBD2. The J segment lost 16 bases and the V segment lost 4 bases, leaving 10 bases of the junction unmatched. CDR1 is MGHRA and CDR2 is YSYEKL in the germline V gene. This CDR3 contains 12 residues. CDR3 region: CASSRPGGGLYF. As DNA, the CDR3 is TGCGCCAGCAGCCGACCGGGGGGAGGTTTATACTTC.

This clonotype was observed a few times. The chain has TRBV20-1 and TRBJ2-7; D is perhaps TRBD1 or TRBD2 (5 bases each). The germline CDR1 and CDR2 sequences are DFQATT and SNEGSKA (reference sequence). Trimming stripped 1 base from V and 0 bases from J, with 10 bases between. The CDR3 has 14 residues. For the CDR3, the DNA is TGCAGTGCTAGAGGCGGTGGGGGCTCCTACGAGCAGTACTTC. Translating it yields CSARGGGGSYEQYF.

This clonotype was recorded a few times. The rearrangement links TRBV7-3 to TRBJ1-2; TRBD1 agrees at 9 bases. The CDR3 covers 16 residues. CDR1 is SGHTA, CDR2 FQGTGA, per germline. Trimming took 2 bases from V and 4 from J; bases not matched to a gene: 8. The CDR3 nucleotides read TGTGCCAGCAGCTTAGCTGGGGGACAGGGTATCTATGGCTACACCTTC. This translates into CASSLAGGQGIYGYTF.

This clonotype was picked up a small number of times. CDR3 sequence (DNA): TGTGCCATCAGTGGGGGTAACTACGAGCAGTACTTC. It encodes CAISGGNYEQYF. The chain carries TRBV10-3 and TRBJ2-7; D unclear. V was pared by 4 bases and J by 3 bases, with 7 bases between. This CDR3 spans 12 amino acids. CDR1 ENHRY and CDR2 SYGVKD come from the germline V gene.

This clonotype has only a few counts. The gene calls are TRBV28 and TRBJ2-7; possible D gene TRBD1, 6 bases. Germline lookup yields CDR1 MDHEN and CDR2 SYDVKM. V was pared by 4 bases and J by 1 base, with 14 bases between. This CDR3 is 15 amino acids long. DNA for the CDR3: TGTGCCAGCAGTTCAAGGACAGCTCAATCCTACGAGCAGTACTTC. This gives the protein CASSSRTAQSYEQYF.

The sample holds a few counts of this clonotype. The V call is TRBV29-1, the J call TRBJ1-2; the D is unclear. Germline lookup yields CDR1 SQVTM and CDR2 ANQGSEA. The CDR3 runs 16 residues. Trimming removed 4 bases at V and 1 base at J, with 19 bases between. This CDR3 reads CSVGRRPSGNNYGYTF. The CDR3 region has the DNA TGCAGCGTTGGGAGGCGACCTTCGGGAAATAACTATGGCTACACCTTC.

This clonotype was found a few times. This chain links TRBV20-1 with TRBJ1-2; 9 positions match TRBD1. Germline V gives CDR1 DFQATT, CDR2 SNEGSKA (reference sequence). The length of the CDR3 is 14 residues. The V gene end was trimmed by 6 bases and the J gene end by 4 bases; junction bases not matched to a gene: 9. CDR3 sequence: CSAIRGQGSYGYTF. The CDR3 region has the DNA TGCAGTGCCATTCGAGGACAGGGGAGCTATGGCTACACCTTC.

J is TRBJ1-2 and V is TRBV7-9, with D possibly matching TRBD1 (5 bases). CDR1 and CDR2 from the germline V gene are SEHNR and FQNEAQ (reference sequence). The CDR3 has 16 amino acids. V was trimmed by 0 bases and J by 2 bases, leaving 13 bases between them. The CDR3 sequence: CASSLANRSPNYGYTF. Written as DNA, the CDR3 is TGTGCCAGCAGCTTAGCTAACAGGTCACCAAACTATGGCTACACCTTC.